These 5 T cell receptor beta chains originate from one sample sequenced in a study of cytomegalovirus exposure and HLA in healthy donors. The PCR ran on 60 Vbeta and 13 Jbeta primers. Data came from immunoSEQ multiplex PCR; TCRdb stores just in-frame clones and leaves some out. The sample lists about 200,000 clones, about 13% occurring once. Sequencing was done on a sample of PBMCs. Receptors originate from a man aged 50 or older in good health and CMV-seropositive.

The chain links TRBV5-6 to TRBJ2-3, with TRBD2 matching over 8 bases. CDR1 is SGHDT, CDR2 YYEEEE, per germline. With V trimmed by 6 bases and J by 5 bases, 8 bases remained unmatched. The CDR3 covers 14 residues. The CDR3 sequence: CASKAGVRGDTQYF. The CDR3 region has the DNA TGTGCCAGCAAAGCGGGGGTTCGGGGAGATACGCAGTATTTT.

This clone turned up a few times. This chain connects TRBV7-9 to TRBJ2-7, with 7 bases lining up with TRBD1. Germline V gene sequence: CDR1 SEHNR, CDR2 FQNEAQ (reference sequence). This CDR3 spans 14 amino acids. V shed 2 bases, J shed 0 bases, and the junction held 1 base outside the gene matches. In nucleotides, the CDR3 is TGTGCCAGCAGCTTAACAGGGGACTCCTACGAGCAGTACGTC. Its translation: CASSLTGDSYEQYV.

The V call is TRBV30, the J call TRBJ1-2; D not resolved. The germline CDR1 and CDR2 sequences are GTSNPN and SVGIG (reference sequence). The CDR3 has 12 residues. V lost 3 bases and J lost 8, with 13 bases in between. As DNA, the CDR3 is TGTGCCTGGAGGACCACAACACTAGGCTACACCTTC. Translation: CAWRTTTLGYTF.

The V gene is TRBV30, the J gene TRBJ1-2; the D gene is possibly TRBD1 (6 bases). Germline CDR1 reads GTSNPN; CDR2 reads SVGIG (reference sequence). The CDR3 is 14 amino acids. Trimming pared 4 bases from V and 5 bases from J, leaving 17 bases between. The CDR3 loop reads CAWTPLGGRYGYTF. The CDR3 coding sequence is TGTGCCTGGACCCCTCTCGGGGGGCGGTATGGCTACACCTTC.

The rearrangement uses TRBV7-9 and TRBJ2-7; D gene unclear. The CDR3 contains 11 residues. Per the germline V gene, CDR1 is SEHNR and CDR2 is FQNEAQ (reference sequence). V was trimmed by 5 bases and J by 5 bases, leaving 7 bases between them. The CDR3 DNA is TGTGCCAGCAGCCTCCAGAACGAGCAGTACTTC. It is translated as CASSLQNEQYF.